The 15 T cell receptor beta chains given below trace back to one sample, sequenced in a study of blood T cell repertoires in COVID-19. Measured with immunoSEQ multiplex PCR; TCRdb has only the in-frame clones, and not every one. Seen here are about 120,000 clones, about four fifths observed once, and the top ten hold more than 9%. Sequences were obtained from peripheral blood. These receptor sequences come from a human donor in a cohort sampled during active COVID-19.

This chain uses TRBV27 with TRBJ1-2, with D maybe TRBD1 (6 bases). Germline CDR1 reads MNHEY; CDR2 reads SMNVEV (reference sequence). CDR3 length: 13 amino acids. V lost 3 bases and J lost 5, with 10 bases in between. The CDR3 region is CASSLDRLYGYTF. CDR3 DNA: TGTGCCAGCAGTTTGGACAGACTTTATGGCTACACCTTC.

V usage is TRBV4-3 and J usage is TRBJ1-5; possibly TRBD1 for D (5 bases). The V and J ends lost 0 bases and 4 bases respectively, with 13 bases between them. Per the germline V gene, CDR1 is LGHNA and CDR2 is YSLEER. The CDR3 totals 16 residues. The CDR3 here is CASSQDPNRLNQPQHF. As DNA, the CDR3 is TGCGCCAGCAGCCAAGATCCGAACAGGCTGAATCAGCCCCAGCATTTT.

DNA of the CDR3: TGTGCCACCAGCGGCGTGGACAGGGTTAGTTACAATGAGCAGTTCTTC. This gives the protein CATSGVDRVSYNEQFF. The rearrangement uses TRBV15 and TRBJ2-1; 8 bases align to TRBD1. CDR1 is LNHNV and CDR2 is YYDKDF in the germline V gene (reference sequence). The CDR3 runs to 16 residues. With 5 bases clipped from V and 4 bases from J, the junction kept 10 bases outside the gene matches.

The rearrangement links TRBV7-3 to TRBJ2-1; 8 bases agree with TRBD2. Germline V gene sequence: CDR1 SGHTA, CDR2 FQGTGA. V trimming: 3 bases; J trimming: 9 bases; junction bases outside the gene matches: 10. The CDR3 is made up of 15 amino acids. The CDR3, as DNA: TGTGCCAGCAGCTTTGGCCTAGCGGGTATAGGTGAGCAGTTCTTC. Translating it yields CASSFGLAGIGEQFF.

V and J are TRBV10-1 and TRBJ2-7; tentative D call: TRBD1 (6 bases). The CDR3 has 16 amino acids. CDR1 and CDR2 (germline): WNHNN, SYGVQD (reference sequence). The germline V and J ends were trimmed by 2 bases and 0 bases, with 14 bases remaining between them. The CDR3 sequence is CASSEIRLQGSYEQYF. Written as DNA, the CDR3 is TGCGCCAGCAGTGAGATCCGGCTACAGGGCTCCTACGAGCAGTACTTC.

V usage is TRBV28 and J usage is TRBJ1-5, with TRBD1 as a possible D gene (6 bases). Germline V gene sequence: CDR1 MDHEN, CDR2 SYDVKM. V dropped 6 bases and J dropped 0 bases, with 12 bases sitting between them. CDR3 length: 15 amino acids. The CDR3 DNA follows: TGTGCCAGCAGGTCCAGGGGCGTTAGCAATCAGCCCCAGCATTTT. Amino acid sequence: CASRSRGVSNQPQHF.

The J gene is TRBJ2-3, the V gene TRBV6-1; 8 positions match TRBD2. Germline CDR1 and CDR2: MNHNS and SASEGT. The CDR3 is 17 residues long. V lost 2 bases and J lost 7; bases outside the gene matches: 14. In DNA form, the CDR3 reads TGTGCCAGCAGTGAACTACCCTCGGGAGGGCCGAGGAATACGCAGTATTTT. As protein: CASSELPSGGPRNTQYF.

CDR3 in amino acids: CASSLATGLTEAFF. CDR3 nucleotide sequence: TGCGCCAGCAGCTTGGCGACAGGGCTGACTGAAGCTTTCTTT. The chain couples TRBV5-1 to TRBJ1-1; 7 bases are a match to TRBD1. V lost 0 bases and J lost 5; bases outside the gene matches: 4. Germline V gene lookup returns CDR1 SGHRS and CDR2 YFSETQ. This CDR3 is built from 14 residues.

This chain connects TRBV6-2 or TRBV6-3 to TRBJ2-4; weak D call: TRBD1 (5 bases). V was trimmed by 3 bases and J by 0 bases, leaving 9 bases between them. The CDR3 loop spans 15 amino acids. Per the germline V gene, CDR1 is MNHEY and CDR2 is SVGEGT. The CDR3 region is CASSYKGLAKNIQYF. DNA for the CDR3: TGTGCCAGCAGTTATAAGGGGTTAGCCAAAAACATTCAGTACTTC.

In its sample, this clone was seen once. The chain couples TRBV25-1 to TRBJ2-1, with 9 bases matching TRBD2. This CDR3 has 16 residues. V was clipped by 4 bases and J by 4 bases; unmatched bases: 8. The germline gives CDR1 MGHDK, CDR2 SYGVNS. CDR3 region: CASSVLSGGIYNEQFF. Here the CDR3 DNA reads TGTGCCAGCAGTGTCCTCAGCGGGGGGATTTACAATGAGCAGTTCTTC.

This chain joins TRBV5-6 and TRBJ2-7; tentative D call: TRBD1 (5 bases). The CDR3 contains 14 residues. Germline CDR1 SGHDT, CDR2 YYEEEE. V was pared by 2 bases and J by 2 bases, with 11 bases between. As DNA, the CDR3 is TGTGCCAGCAGCTTTGGCAGGGTCACCTACGAGCAGTACTTC. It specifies CASSFGRVTYEQYF.

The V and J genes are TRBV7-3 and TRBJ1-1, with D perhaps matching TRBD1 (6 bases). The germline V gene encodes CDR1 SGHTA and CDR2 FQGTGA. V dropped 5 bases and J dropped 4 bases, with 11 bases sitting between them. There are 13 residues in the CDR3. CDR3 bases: TGTGCCAGCAGCCCCTCAGGGGCCACTGAAGCTTTCTTT. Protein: CASSPSGATEAFF.

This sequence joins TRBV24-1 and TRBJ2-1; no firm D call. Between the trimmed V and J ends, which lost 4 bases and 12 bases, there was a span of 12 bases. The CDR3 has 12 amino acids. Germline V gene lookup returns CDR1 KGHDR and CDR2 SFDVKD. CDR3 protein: CATSEKSRGQFF. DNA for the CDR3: TGTGCCACCAGTGAGAAGTCCCGAGGGCAGTTCTTC.

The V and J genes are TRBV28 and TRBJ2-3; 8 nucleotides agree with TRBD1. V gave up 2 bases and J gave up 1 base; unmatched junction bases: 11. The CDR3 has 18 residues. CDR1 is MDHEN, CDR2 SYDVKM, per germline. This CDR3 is CASSLGRQGSMGTDTQYF. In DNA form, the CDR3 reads TGTGCCAGCAGTTTAGGTCGACAGGGGTCGATGGGCACAGATACGCAGTATTTT.

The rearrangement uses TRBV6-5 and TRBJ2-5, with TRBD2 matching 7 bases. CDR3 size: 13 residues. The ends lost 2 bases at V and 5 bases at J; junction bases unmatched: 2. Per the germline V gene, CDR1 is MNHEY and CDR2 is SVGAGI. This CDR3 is CASSYGGGETQYF. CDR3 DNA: TGTGCCAGCAGTTACGGGGGAGGGGAGACCCAGTACTTC.